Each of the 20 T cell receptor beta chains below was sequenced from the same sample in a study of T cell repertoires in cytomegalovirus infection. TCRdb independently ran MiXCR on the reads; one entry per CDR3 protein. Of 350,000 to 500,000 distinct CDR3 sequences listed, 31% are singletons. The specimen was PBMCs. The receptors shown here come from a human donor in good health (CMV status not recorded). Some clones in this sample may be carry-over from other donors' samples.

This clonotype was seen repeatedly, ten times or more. CDR3 DNA sequence: TGTGCCAGCAGCATTAATAGACCTAAAGAGCAGTTCTTC. As protein: CASSINRPKEQFF. The genes are TRBV7-2 and TRBJ2-1; D ambiguous. The CDR3 length is 13 residues. Per the germline V gene, CDR1 is SGHTA and CDR2 is FQGNSA. Trimming stripped 5 bases from V and 10 bases from J, with 15 bases between.

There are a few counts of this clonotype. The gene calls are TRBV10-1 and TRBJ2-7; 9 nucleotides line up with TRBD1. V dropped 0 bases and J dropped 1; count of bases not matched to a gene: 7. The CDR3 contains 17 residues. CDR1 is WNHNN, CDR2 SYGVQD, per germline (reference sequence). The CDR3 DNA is TGCGCCAGCAGTGAGTCAAGGTTGGGACAGGGATCCTACGAGCAGTACTTC. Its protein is CASSESRLGQGSYEQYF.

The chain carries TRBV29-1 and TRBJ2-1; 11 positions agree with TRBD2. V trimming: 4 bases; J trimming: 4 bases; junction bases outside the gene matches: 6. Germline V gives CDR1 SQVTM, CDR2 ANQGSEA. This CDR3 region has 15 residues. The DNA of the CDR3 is TGCAGCGTTGTGGTAGCGGGGGGGCTTTACAATGAGCAGTTCTTC. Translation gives CSVVVAGGLYNEQFF.

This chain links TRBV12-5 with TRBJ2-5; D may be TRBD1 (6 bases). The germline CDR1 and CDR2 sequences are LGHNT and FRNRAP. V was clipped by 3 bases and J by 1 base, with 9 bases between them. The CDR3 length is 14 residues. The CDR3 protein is CASGLGQSQETQYF. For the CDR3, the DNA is TGTGCTAGTGGTTTAGGACAGAGCCAAGAGACCCAGTACTTC.

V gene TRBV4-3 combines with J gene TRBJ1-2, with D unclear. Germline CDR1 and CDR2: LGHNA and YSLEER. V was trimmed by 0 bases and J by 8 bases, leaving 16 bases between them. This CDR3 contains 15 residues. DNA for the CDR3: TGCGCCAGCAGCCAAGAAAGGACCAGTCTTGTAGGCTACACCTTC. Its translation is CASSQERTSLVGYTF.

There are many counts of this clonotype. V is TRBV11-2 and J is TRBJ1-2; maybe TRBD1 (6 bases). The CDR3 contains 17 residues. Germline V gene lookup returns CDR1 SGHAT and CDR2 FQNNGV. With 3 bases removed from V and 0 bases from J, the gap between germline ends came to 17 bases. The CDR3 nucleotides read TGTGCCAGCAGCTTCCACGGTTCAGGGGCGGCTAACTATGGCTACACCTTC. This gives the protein CASSFHGSGAANYGYTF.

Here the CDR3 reads CASSGQGIWSGDSPLHF. Written as DNA, the CDR3 is TGTGCCAGCAGTGGACAGGGTATCTGGTCGGGTGATTCACCCCTCCACTTT. J is TRBJ1-6 and V is TRBV27; 8 bases agree with TRBD1. V lost 5 bases and J lost 8; bases outside the gene matches: 14. The CDR3 is 17 residues long. Germline loops: CDR1 MNHEY, CDR2 SMNVEV (reference sequence).

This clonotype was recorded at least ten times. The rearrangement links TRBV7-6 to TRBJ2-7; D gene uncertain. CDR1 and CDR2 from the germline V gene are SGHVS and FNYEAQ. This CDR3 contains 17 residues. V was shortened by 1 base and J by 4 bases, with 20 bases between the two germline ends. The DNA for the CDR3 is TGTGCCAGCAGCTTAGAGGCCCCCGGACGGCCGACGTACGAGCAGTACTTC. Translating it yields CASSLEAPGRPTYEQYF.

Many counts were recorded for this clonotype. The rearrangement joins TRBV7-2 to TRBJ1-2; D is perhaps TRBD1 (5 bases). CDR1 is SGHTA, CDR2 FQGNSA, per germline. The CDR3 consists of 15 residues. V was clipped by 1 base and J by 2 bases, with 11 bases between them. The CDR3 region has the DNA TGTGCCAGCAGCTTAGGGGTGCAGGGAAACTATGGCTACACCTTC. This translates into CASSLGVQGNYGYTF.

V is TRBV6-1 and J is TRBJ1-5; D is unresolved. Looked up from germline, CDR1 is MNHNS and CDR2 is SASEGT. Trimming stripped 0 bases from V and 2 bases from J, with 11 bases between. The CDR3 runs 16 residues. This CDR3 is CASSEARRWGNQPQHF. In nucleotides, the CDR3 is TGTGCCAGCAGTGAAGCGAGACGGTGGGGCAATCAGCCCCAGCATTTT.

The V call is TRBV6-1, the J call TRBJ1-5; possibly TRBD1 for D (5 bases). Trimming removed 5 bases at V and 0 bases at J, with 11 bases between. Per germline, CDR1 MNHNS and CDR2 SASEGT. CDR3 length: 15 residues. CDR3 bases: TGTGCCAGCAGTTCGGGACTGAATAGCAATCAGCCCCAGCATTTT. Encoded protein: CASSSGLNSNQPQHF.

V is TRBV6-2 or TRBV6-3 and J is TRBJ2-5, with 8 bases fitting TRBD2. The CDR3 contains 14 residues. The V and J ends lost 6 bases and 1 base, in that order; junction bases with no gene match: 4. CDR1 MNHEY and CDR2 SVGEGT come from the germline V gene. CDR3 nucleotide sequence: TGTGCCAGCAGCCGGCGGGGGGTCCAAGAGACCCAGTACTTC. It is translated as CASSRRGVQETQYF.

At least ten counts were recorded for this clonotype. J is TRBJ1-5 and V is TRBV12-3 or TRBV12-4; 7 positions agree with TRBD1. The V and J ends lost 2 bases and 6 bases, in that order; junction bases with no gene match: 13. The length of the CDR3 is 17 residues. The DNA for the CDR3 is TGTGCCAGCAGTTTAAGGCAGGAGACAGGGAGGGGTCAGCCCCAGCATTTT. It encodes CASSLRQETGRGQPQHF.

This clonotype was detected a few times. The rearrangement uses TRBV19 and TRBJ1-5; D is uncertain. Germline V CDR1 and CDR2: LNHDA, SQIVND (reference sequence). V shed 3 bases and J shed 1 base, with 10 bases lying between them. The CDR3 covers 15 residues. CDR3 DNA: TGTGCCAGTAGTATGGTTGTGCACAGCAATCAGCCCCAGCATTTT. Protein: CASSMVVHSNQPQHF.

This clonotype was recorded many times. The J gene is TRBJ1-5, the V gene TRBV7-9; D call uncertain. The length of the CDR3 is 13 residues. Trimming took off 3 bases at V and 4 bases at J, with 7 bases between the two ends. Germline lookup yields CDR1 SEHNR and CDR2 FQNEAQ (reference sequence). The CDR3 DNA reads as TGTGCCAGCAGCTTCCCCGGGAATCAGCCCCAGCATTTT. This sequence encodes CASSFPGNQPQHF.

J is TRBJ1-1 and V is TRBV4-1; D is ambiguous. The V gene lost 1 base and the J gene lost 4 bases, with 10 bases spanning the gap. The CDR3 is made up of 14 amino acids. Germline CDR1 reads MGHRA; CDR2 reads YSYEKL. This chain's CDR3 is CASSQVPLGTEAFF. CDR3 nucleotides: TGCGCCAGCAGCCAAGTACCTTTGGGCACTGAAGCTTTCTTT.

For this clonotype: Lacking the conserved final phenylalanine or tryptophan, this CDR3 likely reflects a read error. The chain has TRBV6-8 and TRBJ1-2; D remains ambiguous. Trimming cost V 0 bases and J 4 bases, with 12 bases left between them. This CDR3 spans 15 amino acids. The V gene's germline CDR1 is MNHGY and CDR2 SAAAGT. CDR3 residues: CASSYSTASIYGYTL. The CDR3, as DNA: TGTGCCAGCAGTTACTCGACGGCGAGTATCTATGGCTACACCTTA.

In DNA, the CDR3 is TGTGCCAGCAATCCCTCGGGGACCGGGGAGCTGTTTTTT. Translation gives CASNPSGTGELFF. The chain combines TRBV7-6 with TRBJ2-2; a possible D gene is TRBD2 (5 bases). This CDR3 contains 13 residues. V lost 7 bases to trimming and J lost 5 bases, with 11 bases between them. Germline-derived CDR1 and CDR2 are SGHVS and FNYEAQ.

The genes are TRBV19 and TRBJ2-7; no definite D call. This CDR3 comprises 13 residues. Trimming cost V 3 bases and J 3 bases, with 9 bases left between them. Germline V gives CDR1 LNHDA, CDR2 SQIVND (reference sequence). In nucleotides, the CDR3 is TGTGCCAGTAGTATGTTTCACCACTACGAGCAGTACGTC. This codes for CASSMFHHYEQYV.

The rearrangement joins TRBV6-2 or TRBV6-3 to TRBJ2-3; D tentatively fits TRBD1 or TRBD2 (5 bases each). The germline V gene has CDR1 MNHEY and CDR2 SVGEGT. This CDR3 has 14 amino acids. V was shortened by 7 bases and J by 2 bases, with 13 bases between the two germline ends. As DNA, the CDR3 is TGTGCCAGCATCCAAGGGACCTACACAGATACGCAGTATTTT. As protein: CASIQGTYTDTQYF.